Listed below are T cell receptor beta chains from one sample, sequenced in a study of T cell repertoires in cytomegalovirus infection. TCRdb re-called the reads with MiXCR, one entry per CDR3 protein. The sample includes 150,000 to 200,000 distinct CDR3 sequences, 28% of them seen just once. Sequenced: PBMCs. Every receptor here comes from a human donor in good health (CMV status not recorded). Some clones in this sample may be carry-over from other donors' samples. Both conserved end residues are part of each CDR3. A D gene is named only where the DNA matches it firmly. Clone size is given for some rows only: seen once, a few or many times, or a class if the clone is expanded.

len	d_gene	abundance	j_gene	v_gene	CDR3nt	CDR3aa
16	TRBD1	-	TRBJ2-5	TRBV12-3/TRBV12-4	TGTGCCAGCAGTTTAGGAGGACAGGGCGGAGGTGAGACCCAGTACTTC	CASSLGGQGGGETQYF
17	TRBD1	-	TRBJ1-4	TRBV6-2/TRBV6-3	TGTGCCAGCAGTCTGACCTCGGGACAGGGGATCGGTGAAAAACTGTTTTTT	CASSLTSGQGIGEKLFF
16	-	few	TRBJ1-1	TRBV5-4	TGTGCCAGCAGCCCACACTCCGGGACCGGGCGGACTGAAGCTTTCTTT	CASSPHSGTGRTEAFF
13	-	-	TRBJ2-7	TRBV12-5	TGTGCTAGTGGTTTGGTACAAGACCGGGAGCAGTACTTC	CASGLVQDREQYF
12	-	few	TRBJ2-1	TRBV29-1	TGCAGCGTTTTGGCAGGGGGGAATGAGCAGTTCTTC	CSVLAGGNEQFF
15	-	many	TRBJ2-7	TRBV12-3/TRBV12-4	TGTGCCAGCAGTTCCCGGGACACCCGACACTACGAGCAGTACTTC	CASSSRDTRHYEQYF
13	-	few	TRBJ2-1	TRBV24-1	TGTGCCACCAGTGACCATGGACGCGCCGGGCAGTTCTTC	CATSDHGRAGQFF
12	-	-	TRBJ1-1	TRBV2	TGTGCCAGCAGACAGGGTGGGACTGAAGCTTTCTTT	CASRQGGTEAFF
17	TRBD1	-	TRBJ2-7	TRBV6-6	TGTGCCAGCAGTTCCCCGGACAGGGCTGTTATAACCTACGAGCAGTACTTC	CASSSPDRAVITYEQYF
13	-	-	TRBJ1-2	TRBV29-1	TGCAGCGTCCCCAAGGGTTCCGGAGTAGGCTACACCTTC	CSVPKGSGVGYTF
12	-	few	TRBJ2-3	TRBV12-3/TRBV12-4	TGTGCCAGCGCGCGGGGCCCAGATACGCAGTATTTT	CASARGPDTQYF
13	-	-	TRBJ2-7	TRBV12-3/TRBV12-4	TGTGCCAGCAGTAATGGGATCTCCTACGAGCAGTACTTC	CASSNGISYEQYF
11	-	many	TRBJ2-7	TRBV7-2	TGTGCCAGCAGCTTAGCTGAAGAGCAGTACTTC	CASSLAEEQYF
15	-	few	TRBJ2-7	TRBV11-2	TGTGCCAGCGCCTACTCGGCGGTGAGCTCCTACGAGCAGTACTTC	CASAYSAVSSYEQYF
14	-	-	TRBJ1-2	TRBV4-2	TGTGCCAGCAGCCCCACCGACGGTAACTATGGCTACACCTTC	CASSPTDGNYGYTF
15	-	many	TRBJ1-2	TRBV7-2	TGTGCCAGCAGCTCCGGTGCGGGGGGTAACTATGGCTACACCTTC	CASSSGAGGNYGYTF
16	TRBD2	many	TRBJ2-1	TRBV7-2	TGTGCCAGCAGCTTAGCTCCTAGCGGGGGGGCTAATGAGCAGTTCTTC	CASSLAPSGGANEQFF
16	-	few	TRBJ2-1	TRBV3-1	TGTGCCAGCAGCCAAGATCGGACTGGACCCTACAATGAGCAGTTCTTC	CASSQDRTGPYNEQFF
13	-	many	TRBJ1-5	TRBV4-1	TGCGCCAGCAGCCAAGGGGGGGCTCAGCCCCAGCATTTT	CASSQGGAQPQHF